A single sample gave rise to the 30 T cell receptor beta chains below, sequenced in a study of CD8+ T cells in alopecia areata (dated by TCRdb to the late 2010s). The receptor library was made with the immunoSEQ multiplex PCR assay. To provide template for TCR sequencing, every sample had RNA extracted and reverse transcribed into cDNA. TCRdb took over this immuneACCESS table, retaining in-frame rearrangements with V and J assigned. Such tables are incomplete; in checked studies, under half of the missing clones stem from an unresolved V gene, and the remainder is unexplained. The sample table shows roughly 97,000 clones, and 41% are seen once. The ten largest clones add up to about 1.5% of the sample. Sequencing input: CD4+ T cells sorted from blood. These receptors came from a human donor with alopecia areata.

The rearrangement uses TRBV7-9 and TRBJ2-5; D ambiguous. Germline assignment: CDR1 SEHNR and CDR2 FQNEAQ (reference sequence). The CDR3 covers 11 residues. V was trimmed by 2 bases and J by 10 bases, leaving 8 bases between them. The CDR3 region is CASSLRADQYF. The CDR3, as DNA: TGTGCCAGCAGCTTACGTGCAGACCAGTACTTC. Supplemented by reference TRBV7-9 and TRBJ2-5, the full variable domain reads DTGVSQNPRHKITKRGQNVTFRCDPISEHNRLYWYRQTLGQGPEFLTYFQNEAQLEKSRLLSDRFSAERPKGSFSTLEIQRTEQGDSAMYLCASSLRADQYFGPGTRLLVL.

In its sample, this clone was seen a few times. The chain links TRBV4-1 to TRBJ2-3; the D gene could be TRBD1 or TRBD2 (5 bases each). Germline V gene lookup returns CDR1 MGHRA and CDR2 YSYEKL. The CDR3 totals 17 residues. The V and J ends lost 0 bases and 1 base respectively, with 14 bases between them. In nucleotides, the CDR3 is TGCGCCAGCAGCCAAGATTTGAATCGGGGCCGCACAGATACGCAGTATTTT. Translating gives CASSQDLNRGRTDTQYF.

This clone has just a few counts. The chain employs TRBV28 and TRBJ2-5; 8 bases align to TRBD1. This CDR3 is 17 amino acids long. V gave up 1 base and J gave up 1 base; unmatched junction bases: 8. CDR1 and CDR2 (germline): MDHEN, SYDVKM. CDR3 nucleotides: TGTGCCAGCAGTTTATTCCGAATGGACAGGGCCCAAGAGACCCAGTACTTC. It is translated as CASSLFRMDRAQETQYF.

The J gene is TRBJ2-6, the V gene TRBV4-1; TRBD1 is a possible D gene (6 bases). There are 16 residues in the CDR3. Trimming pared 4 bases from V and 0 bases from J, leaving 10 bases between. Germline CDR1 reads MGHRA; CDR2 reads YSYEKL. In nucleotides, the CDR3 is TGCGCCAGCAGCCGAACAGGGAACTCTGGGGCCAACGTCCTGACTTTC. This translates into CASSRTGNSGANVLTF.

As to this clone: Since no conserved phenylalanine or tryptophan closes the CDR3, a read error is the likely cause. The chain carries TRBV9 and TRBJ2-3; D is possibly TRBD1 (6 bases). From germline, CDR1 is SGDLS and CDR2 YYNGEE. CDR3 length: 14 residues. The V and J ends lost 4 bases and 4 bases respectively, with 13 bases between them. The CDR3 is CASSYQGHPDTQYL. In nucleotides, the CDR3 is TGTGCCAGCAGCTATCAGGGGCACCCAGATACGCAGTATCTT.

The rearrangement joins TRBV7-9 to TRBJ1-1; 8 bases map to TRBD1. The CDR3 length is 14 residues. Germline values: CDR1 SEHNR, CDR2 FQNEAQ (reference sequence). Trimming took 5 bases from V and 1 from J; bases not matched to a gene: 3. CDR3 amino acids: CASSPQGANTEAFF. CDR3 bases: TGTGCCAGCAGCCCTCAGGGGGCGAACACTGAAGCTTTCTTT. Drawing the rest from reference TRBV7-9 and TRBJ1-1, the complete variable domain is DTGVSQNPRHKITKRGQNVTFRCDPISEHNRLYWYRQTLGQGPEFLTYFQNEAQLEKSRLLSDRFSAERPKGSFSTLEIQRTEQGDSAMYLCASSPQGANTEAFFGQGTRLTVV.

This clone was picked up a small number of times. This chain uses TRBV5-1 with TRBJ2-1; TRBD2 agrees at 14 bases. Germline lookup yields CDR1 SGHRS and CDR2 YFSETQ. V lost 0 bases and J lost 9; bases outside the gene matches: 8. This CDR3 has 17 residues. CDR3 sequence: CASSLGSTSGRAIEQFF. The CDR3 DNA is TGCGCCAGCAGCTTGGGGTCGACTAGCGGGAGGGCCATTGAGCAGTTCTTC.

In this sample, this clone turned up a few times. The chain links TRBV4-1 to TRBJ2-1; D gene ambiguous. CDR1 and CDR2 (germline): MGHRA, YSYEKL. V lost 1 base, J lost 6 bases, and 13 bases lay in between. This CDR3 has 15 residues. The CDR3 sequence is CASSQARVDVNEQFF. The CDR3, as DNA: TGCGCCAGCAGCCAAGCCCGGGTAGATGTCAATGAGCAGTTCTTC.

The chain recombines TRBV27 with TRBJ2-2; D perhaps matches TRBD1 (5 bases). Trimming stripped 2 bases from V and 5 bases from J, with 9 bases between. CDR1 is MNHEY and CDR2 is SMNVEV in the germline V gene (reference sequence). CDR3 length equals 14 residues. The CDR3 DNA reads TGTGCCAGCAGTTTAGGCAGGGAAACCGGGGAGCTGTTTTTT. Its protein product is CASSLGRETGELFF.

The table lists this clone with a few counts. The rearrangement uses TRBV4-3 and TRBJ2-5; 8 positions match TRBD2. V was clipped by 8 bases and J by 1 base; unmatched bases: 12. The CDR3 runs 16 residues. Germline values: CDR1 LGHNA, CDR2 YSLEER. For the CDR3, the DNA is TGCGCCAGCGCTAGCCAGGAAGCGGGGGCCCAAGAGACCCAGTACTTC. It codes for CASASQEAGAQETQYF.

This clone was picked up a small number of times. The chain employs TRBV6-5 and TRBJ2-3; 7 positions agree with TRBD1. Germline V gene lookup returns CDR1 MNHEY and CDR2 SVGAGI. With 6 bases clipped from V and 1 base from J, the junction kept 4 bases outside the gene matches. This CDR3 comprises 14 residues. The CDR3 reads CASRVDRGTDTQYF. The CDR3 DNA is TGTGCCAGCAGGGTAGACAGGGGCACAGATACGCAGTATTTT.

This chain joins TRBV29-1 and TRBJ1-2; no clear D gene. The V end lost 3 bases, the J end lost 8 bases, and 13 bases lay between the germline ends. Germline values: CDR1 SQVTM, CDR2 ANQGSEA. The CDR3 loop spans 12 amino acids. In DNA form, the CDR3 reads TGCAGCGTTGAGATGCCCCGGCTGGGCTACACCTTC. It specifies CSVEMPRLGYTF.

This chain joins TRBV5-1 and TRBJ2-1; a possible D gene is TRBD1 (6 bases). This CDR3 has 13 amino acids. V was cut by 4 bases and J by 6 bases, with 11 bases left in between. Germline CDR1 SGHRS, CDR2 YFSETQ. CDR3 loop: CASSANRANEQFF. In DNA form, the CDR3 reads TGCGCCAGCAGCGCTAACAGGGCCAATGAGCAGTTCTTC.

The chain couples TRBV7-9 to TRBJ2-1; TRBD2 matches at 9 bases. The CDR3 sequence is 18 residues long. Germline loops: CDR1 SEHNR, CDR2 FQNEAQ (reference sequence). The junction had 17 bases not matched to a gene; V was cut back by 5 bases and J by 6 bases. This chain's CDR3 is CASSTYESAGGPGNEQFF. The CDR3 nucleotides are TGTGCCAGCAGCACCTATGAGTCTGCGGGAGGGCCGGGCAATGAGCAGTTCTTC.

This clone was observed a few times. The V gene is TRBV2, the J gene TRBJ2-3; 10 positions agree with TRBD1. Germline values: CDR1 SNHLY, CDR2 FYNNEI. V shed 6 bases, J shed 3 bases, and the junction held 3 bases outside the gene matches. This CDR3 is 14 amino acids long. CDR3 protein: CASRTGGETDTQYF. As DNA, the CDR3 is TGTGCCAGCAGGACAGGGGGCGAGACAGATACGCAGTATTTT.

The chain employs TRBV30 and TRBJ2-5, with 8 positions matching TRBD1. This CDR3 is 17 amino acids long. With V trimmed by 2 bases and J by 7 bases, 18 bases remained unmatched. Per germline, CDR1 GTSNPN and CDR2 SVGIG (reference sequence). The CDR3 bases are TGTGCCTGGAGTCAACTTAGACAGACAGGGGAGATTGGGACCCAGTACTTC. Its protein product is CAWSQLRQTGEIGTQYF.

The chain couples TRBV5-1 to TRBJ2-7; the D gene is possibly TRBD1 (6 bases). Germline loops: CDR1 SGHRS, CDR2 YFSETQ. V dropped 4 bases and J dropped 2 bases, with 13 bases sitting between them. The CDR3 covers 14 residues. The CDR3 protein is CASSQTTGAYEQYF. CDR3 nucleotide sequence: TGCGCCAGCAGCCAAACGACAGGAGCCTACGAGCAGTACTTC.

There are many counts of this clone. V gene TRBV11-2 combines with J gene TRBJ1-1; the D is unclear. The CDR3 is 15 amino acids. Between the trimmed V and J ends, which lost 0 bases and 1 base, there was a span of 9 bases. From germline, CDR1 is SGHAT and CDR2 FQNNGV. In nucleotides, the CDR3 is TGTGCCAGCAGCTTAGAGTTTTCCAGGAACACTGAAGCTTTCTTT. It is translated as CASSLEFSRNTEAFF.

The chain uses TRBV29-1 and TRBJ1-2, with 9 bases that match TRBD1. This CDR3 has 12 amino acids. Looked up from germline, CDR1 is SQVTM and CDR2 is ANQGSEA. Unmatched junction bases numbered 5, after V lost 6 bases and J lost 6 bases. The CDR3 loop reads CSVGGQGNGYTF. The CDR3 nucleotides are TGCAGCGTGGGAGGACAGGGGAATGGCTACACCTTC. The complete variable domain, with remaining parts taken from reference TRBV29-1 and TRBJ1-2, reads SAVISQKPSRDICQRGTSLTIQCQVDSQVTMMFWYRQQPGQSLTLIATANQGSEATYESGFVIDKFPISRPNLTFSTLTVSNMSPEDSSIYLCSVGGQGNGYTFGSGTRLTVV.

This chain uses TRBV30 with TRBJ2-7, with 8 positions matching TRBD1. The V gene end was trimmed by 0 bases and the J gene end by 3 bases; junction bases not matched to a gene: 4. The length of the CDR3 is 14 residues. Germline-derived CDR1 and CDR2 are GTSNPN and SVGIG (reference sequence). The CDR3 nucleotides are TGTGCCTGGAGTGTACAGGACAGGGACTACGAGCAGTACTTC. It yields the protein CAWSVQDRDYEQYF.

The chain joins TRBV29-1 to TRBJ1-5; D remains unclear. The germline V and J ends were trimmed by 6 bases and 0 bases, with 9 bases remaining between them. The CDR3 loop spans 13 amino acids. The germline CDR1 and CDR2 sequences are SQVTM and ANQGSEA. DNA of the CDR3: TGCAGCGTGTTGGCAGCTAGCAATCAGCCCCAGCATTTT. Protein product: CSVLAASNQPQHF.

This clone has only a few counts. J is TRBJ2-3 and V is TRBV28; TRBD1 matches 10 bases. The junction had 11 bases not matched to a gene; V was cut back by 5 bases and J by 0 bases. The length of the CDR3 is 18 residues. CDR1 is MDHEN, CDR2 SYDVKM, per germline. CDR3 protein: CASSQGTGESYSTDTQYF. DNA for the CDR3: TGTGCCAGCAGTCAAGGGACAGGGGAGTCGTATAGCACAGATACGCAGTATTTT.

This clone was counted a few times. The J gene is TRBJ2-3, the V gene TRBV28; 8 positions match TRBD2. CDR3 length: 14 amino acids. Trimming took 4 bases from V and 4 from J; bases not matched to a gene: 4. CDR1 MDHEN and CDR2 SYDVKM come from the germline V gene. CDR3 nucleotide sequence: TGTGCCAGCAGTTCCCCGCGGGGGGCAGATACGCAGTATTTT. Translation: CASSSPRGADTQYF.

CDR3 sequence reads: CASSDGALWNIQYF. As DNA, the CDR3 is TGTGCCAGCAGTGATGGGGCACTGTGGAACATTCAGTACTTC. This chain joins TRBV2 and TRBJ2-4; tentatively, D is TRBD1 (5 bases). The CDR3 length is 14 residues. CDR1 is SNHLY and CDR2 is FYNNEI in the germline V gene. The V end lost 3 bases, the J end lost 7 bases, and 13 bases lay between the germline ends.

The chain recombines TRBV4-3 with TRBJ2-3, with 11 bases matching TRBD2. The CDR3 contains 15 residues. The V gene's germline CDR1 is LGHNA and CDR2 YSLEER. V shed 3 bases and J 7 bases; nucleotides not matched to a gene: 6. The CDR3: CASSHLLAGENTQYF. The CDR3 DNA sequence: TGCGCCAGCAGCCACCTACTAGCGGGGGAAAATACGCAGTATTTT.

This rearrangement joins TRBV14 to TRBJ1-1; D call uncertain. The CDR3 consists of 13 residues. V lost 2 bases to trimming and J lost 11 bases, with 15 bases between them. Germline V gene data show CDR1 as SGHDN and CDR2 as FVKESK. The CDR3 spells CASSQNFAGWAFF. For the CDR3, the DNA is TGTGCCAGCAGCCAAAACTTCGCCGGGTGGGCTTTCTTT.

This clone has more than one count but fewer than ten. This sequence joins TRBV4-2 and TRBJ1-1; no reliable D call. V was shortened by 2 bases and J by 1 base, with 8 bases between the two germline ends. CDR1 is LGHNA and CDR2 is YNFKEQ in the germline V gene. There are 14 residues in the CDR3. CDR3 coding DNA: TGTGCCAGCAGCCAACCTACACAGAACACTGAAGCTTTCTTT. Residues: CASSQPTQNTEAFF.

The chain recombines TRBV29-1 with TRBJ2-5; D unclear. Germline V gives CDR1 SQVTM, CDR2 ANQGSEA. This CDR3 region has 11 residues. The CDR3 sequence: CTYPAAETQYF. CDR3 in DNA: TGCACCTATCCCGCAGCGGAGACCCAGTACTTC.

With respect to this clone: A read error may produce the germline difference seen at one junction end. V gene TRBV5-1 combines with J gene TRBJ2-2, with TRBD1 matching over 7 bases. Germline V gene lookup returns CDR1 SGHRS and CDR2 YFSETQ. The CDR3 contains 13 residues. The CDR3 DNA is TGCGCCAGCAGCTTGGAGGCCTCAGGGGGGCTGTTTTTT. Amino acid sequence: CASSLEASGGLFF.

The CDR3 bases are TGTGCCAGCAGTCTACCCGGGACTAGCGGGAGCAATGAGCAGTTCTTC. Its translation is CASSLPGTSGSNEQFF. This chain uses TRBV27 with TRBJ2-1; 14 bases map to TRBD2. CDR3 length: 16 amino acids. Per the germline V gene, CDR1 is MNHEY and CDR2 is SMNVEV (reference sequence). With V trimmed by 5 bases and J by 6 bases, 6 bases remained unmatched.